This TCR beta chain stems from a study of cytomegalovirus exposure and HLA in healthy donors. Study overall: Most genotyped donors, roughly 83% of roughly 400, had Caucasian-associated genetic ancestry.

Among the donors, all were healthy bone marrow donors. The PCR was carried out with 60 Vbeta primers and 13 Jbeta primers. Produced via immunoSEQ multiplex PCR; TCRdb's table is partial and in-frame only. The table has around 150,000 clones, over 80% seen once. This CDR3 has 12 residues. The germline V and J ends were trimmed by 4 bases and 8 bases, with 11 bases remaining between them. CDR1 and CDR2 from the germline V gene are KGHSH and LQKENI. The TCR was taken from a woman younger than 35 in good health and CMV-seronegative. Sequences were obtained from PBMCs. The chain combines TRBV18 with TRBJ1-2, with D possibly TRBD1 on 6 matching bases. The CDR3 spells CASSLQGGGYTF. Here the CDR3 DNA reads TGTGCCAGCTCACTACAAGGGGGAGGCTACACCTTC. Full variable domain (rest looked up from reference TRBV18 and TRBJ1-2): NAGVMQNPRHLVRRRGQEARLRCSPMKGHSHVYWYRQLPEEGLKFMVYLQKENIIDESGMPKERFSAEFPKEGPSILRIQQVVRGDSAAYFCASSLQGGGYTFGSGTRLTVV.